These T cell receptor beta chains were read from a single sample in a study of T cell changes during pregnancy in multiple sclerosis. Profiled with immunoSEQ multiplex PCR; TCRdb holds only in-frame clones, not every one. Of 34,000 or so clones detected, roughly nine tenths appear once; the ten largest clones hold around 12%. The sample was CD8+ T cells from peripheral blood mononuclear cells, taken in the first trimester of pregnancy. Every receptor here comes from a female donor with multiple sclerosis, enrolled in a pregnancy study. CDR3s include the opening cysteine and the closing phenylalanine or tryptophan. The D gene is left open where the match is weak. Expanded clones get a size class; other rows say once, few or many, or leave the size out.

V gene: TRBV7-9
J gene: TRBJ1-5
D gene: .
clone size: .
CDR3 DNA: TGTGCCAGCAGCTTAGCGTCGCAGCCCCAGCATTTT
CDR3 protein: CASSLASQPQHF

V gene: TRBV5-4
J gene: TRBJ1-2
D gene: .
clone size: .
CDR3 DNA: TGTGCCAGCAGCTTAGGCGGGAACTATGGCTACACCTTC
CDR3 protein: CASSLGGNYGYTF

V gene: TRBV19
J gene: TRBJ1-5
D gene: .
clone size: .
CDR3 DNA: TGTGCCAGTAGTATAGATTGGACAGTTAATCAGCCCCAGCATTTT
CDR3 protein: CASSIDWTVNQPQHF

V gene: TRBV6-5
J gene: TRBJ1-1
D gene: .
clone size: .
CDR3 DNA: TGTGCCAGCAGTTACCAGGGGATGAACACTGAAGCTTTCTTT
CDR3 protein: CASSYQGMNTEAFF

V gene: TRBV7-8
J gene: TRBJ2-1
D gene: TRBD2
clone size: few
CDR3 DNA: TGTGCCAGCAGGAAATTTAGGACTAGCGGGATCTACAATGAGCAGTTCTTC
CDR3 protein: CASRKFRTSGIYNEQFF

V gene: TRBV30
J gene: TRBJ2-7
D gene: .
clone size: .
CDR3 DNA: TGTGCCTGGAGCCCGATACGGGACACTTCCTACGAGCAGTACTTC
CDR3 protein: CAWSPIRDTSYEQYF

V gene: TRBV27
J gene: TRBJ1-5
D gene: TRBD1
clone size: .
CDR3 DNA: TGTGCCAGCAGTCCCATGACAGGGGTCAATCAGCCCCAGCATTTT
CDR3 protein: CASSPMTGVNQPQHF

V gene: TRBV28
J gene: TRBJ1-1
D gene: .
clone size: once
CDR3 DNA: TGTGCCAGCAGTTTTTATCGTGGACAGCTGAACACTGAAGCTTTCTTT
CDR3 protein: CASSFYRGQLNTEAFF

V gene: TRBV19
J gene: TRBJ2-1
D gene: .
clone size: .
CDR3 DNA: TGTGCCAGTAGTATGGGCGGGACTTTTTACAATGAGCAGTTCTTC
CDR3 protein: CASSMGGTFYNEQFF

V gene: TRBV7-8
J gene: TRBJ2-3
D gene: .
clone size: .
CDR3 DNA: TGTGCCAGCAGCTTAGTAGGAACTACCACAGATACGCAGTATTTT
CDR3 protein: CASSLVGTTTDTQYF

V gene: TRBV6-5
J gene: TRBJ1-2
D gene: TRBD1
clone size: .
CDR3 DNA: TGTGCCAGCAGTTACCCGAGGGACAGATTCCTCTATGGCTACACCTTC
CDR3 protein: CASSYPRDRFLYGYTF

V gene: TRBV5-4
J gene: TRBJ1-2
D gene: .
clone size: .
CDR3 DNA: TGTGCCAGCAGCCAGGCCCCCGGACAAGTTAACTATGGCTACACCTTC
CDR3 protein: CASSQAPGQVNYGYTF